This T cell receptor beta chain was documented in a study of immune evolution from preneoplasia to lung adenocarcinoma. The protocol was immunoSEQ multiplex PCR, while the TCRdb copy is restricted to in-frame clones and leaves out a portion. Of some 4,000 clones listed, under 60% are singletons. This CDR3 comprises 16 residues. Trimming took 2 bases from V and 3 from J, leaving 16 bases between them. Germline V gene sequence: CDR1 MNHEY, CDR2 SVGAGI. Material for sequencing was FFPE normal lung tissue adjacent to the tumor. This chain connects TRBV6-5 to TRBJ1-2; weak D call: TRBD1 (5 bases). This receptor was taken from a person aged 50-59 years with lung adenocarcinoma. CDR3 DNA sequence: TGTGCCAGCAGTTACCGCGGGGGGTTGGCTGACTATGGCTACACCTTC. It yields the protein CASSYRGGLADYGYTF.